This T cell receptor (beta chain) was sequenced for a study of beta chain features in type 1 diabetes. As to this clone: The antigen is not known.

Findings and caveats of the study: Among patients with Type 1 diabetes, TCRB CDR3s were moderately but significantly shorter in every one of the four CD4+ subsets. Cells carrying high TCR expression could end up over-represented when cDNA is sequenced.

It was via CD45RO/CCR7/CD25/CD127/CD95/CD27 that CD4+ naive, central memory, regulatory and stem cell-like memory cells were sorted. The V and J ends lost 0 bases and 8 bases, in that order; junction bases with no gene match: 4. In germline, CDR1 is SGHRS, CDR2 YFSETQ. The CDR3 runs to 15 residues. Every bit of the isolated RNA underwent reverse transcription, so sequencing read expressed TCRB transcripts. About 3.4 million reads on average were seen across naive, central memory and regulatory T cell samples. Generated by immunoSEQ multiplex PCR, the TCRdb table keeps only in-frame clones and is missing some. The data hold some 330,000 clones, with approximately 12% observed a single time.

Sequencing was performed on naive CD4+ T cells from blood. This receptor was taken from a woman under 30 with type 1 diabetes. The chain employs TRBV5-1 and TRBJ2-1; 11 bases are a match to TRBD2. CDR3 residues: CASSLGLAGIHEQFF. The CDR3 DNA sequence: TGCGCCAGCAGCTTGGGACTAGCGGGGATACATGAGCAGTTCTTC.